This T cell receptor (beta chain) was identified during a study of blood T cell repertoires in COVID-19. Looking at the study overall: Samples representing acute and convalescent COVID-19 were sourced from the United States, Italy and Spain.

This clone was seen a single time. The CDR3 consists of 18 residues. The V segment lost 2 bases and the J segment 0 bases; nucleotides outside the gene matches: 11. Germline loops: CDR1 SGDLS, CDR2 YYNGEE. The assay was immunoSEQ multiplex PCR, and TCRdb's table has in-frame clones only and misses some. Of about 160,000 clones detected, approximately 84% appear once; the ten largest clones hold about 20%. Sequencing was carried out using peripheral blood. This sequence joins TRBV9 and TRBJ1-3; 7 positions agree with TRBD1. This clonotype was obtained from an elderly woman with acute or convalescent COVID-19. CDR3 sequence reads: CASSVQTGSVSSGNTIYF. The CDR3 DNA is TGTGCCAGCAGCGTGCAGACAGGGTCCGTTAGCTCTGGAAACACCATATATTTT.